This T cell receptor beta chain stems from a study of shared clonotypes between healthy human individuals. CD45RO-negative CD8 cells positively selected for CCR7 made up the naive population, which excluded terminally differentiated effector memory CD45RA+ cells. Study-wide results and caveats: A generally larger estimated richness was seen in naive subsets than in memory subsets. Although depth was large, rarefaction showed that sequencing of the sorted subsets was incomplete. Some naive CD4 clonotypes, roughly 4.5%, turned up in common across several donors.

The CDR3 totals 14 residues. The ends were cut back, 7 bases at V and 1 base at J, with 13 bases in the middle. In germline, CDR1 is MDHEN, CDR2 SYDVKM. At a deep level, the assay was run. Generated by immunoSEQ multiplex PCR, the TCRdb table keeps only in-frame clones and is missing some. The sample contains hundreds of thousands of clones, about 96% of which appear only once. This clone has only one observation. Its antigen remains unidentified. The TCR was taken from a woman in her 30s in good health. This sequence joins TRBV28 and TRBJ2-5; D not resolved. The source material was naive CD8+ T cells sorted from blood. CDR3 protein: CASTLTGFQETQYF. The CDR3 DNA reads as TGTGCCAGCACCTTAACGGGCTTCCAAGAGACCCAGTACTTC.